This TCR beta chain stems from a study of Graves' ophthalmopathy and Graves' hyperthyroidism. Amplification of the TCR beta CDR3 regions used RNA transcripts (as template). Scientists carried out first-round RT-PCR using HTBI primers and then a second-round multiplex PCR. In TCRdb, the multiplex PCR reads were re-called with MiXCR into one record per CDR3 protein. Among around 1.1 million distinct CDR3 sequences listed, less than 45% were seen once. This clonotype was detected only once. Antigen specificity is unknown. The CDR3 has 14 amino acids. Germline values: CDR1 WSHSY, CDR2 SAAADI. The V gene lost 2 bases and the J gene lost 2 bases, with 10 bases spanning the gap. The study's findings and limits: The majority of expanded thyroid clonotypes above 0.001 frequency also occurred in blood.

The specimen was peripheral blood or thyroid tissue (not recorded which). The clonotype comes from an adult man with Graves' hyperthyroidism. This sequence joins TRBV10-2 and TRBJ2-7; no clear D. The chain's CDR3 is CASSEPAEPYEQYF. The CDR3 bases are TGCGCCAGCAGTGAGCCGGCGGAACCCTACGAGCAGTACTTC.